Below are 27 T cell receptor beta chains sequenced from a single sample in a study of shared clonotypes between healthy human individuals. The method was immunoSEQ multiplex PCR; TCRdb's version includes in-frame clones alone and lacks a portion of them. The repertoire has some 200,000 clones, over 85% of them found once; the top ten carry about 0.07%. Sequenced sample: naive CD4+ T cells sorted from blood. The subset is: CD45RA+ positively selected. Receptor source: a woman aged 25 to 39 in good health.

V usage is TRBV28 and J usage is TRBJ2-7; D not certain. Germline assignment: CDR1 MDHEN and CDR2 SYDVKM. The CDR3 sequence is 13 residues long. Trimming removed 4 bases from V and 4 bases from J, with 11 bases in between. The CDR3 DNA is TGTGCCAGCAGTTCCCAGCCGGTTTACGAGCAGTACTTC. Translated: CASSSQPVYEQYF.

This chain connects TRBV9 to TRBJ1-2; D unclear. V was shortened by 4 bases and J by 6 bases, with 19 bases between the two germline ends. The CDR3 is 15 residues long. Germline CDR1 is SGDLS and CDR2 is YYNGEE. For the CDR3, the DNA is TGTGCCAGCAGCCCAGTTGGTGGTTTTGGGAATGGCTACACCTTC. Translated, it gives CASSPVGGFGNGYTF.

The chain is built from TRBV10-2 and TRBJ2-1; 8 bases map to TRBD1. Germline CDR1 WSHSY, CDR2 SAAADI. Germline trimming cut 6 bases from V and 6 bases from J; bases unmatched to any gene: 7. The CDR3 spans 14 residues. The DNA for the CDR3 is TGCGCCAGCAGAGGACAGGGATTATTCAATGAGCAGTTCTTC. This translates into CASRGQGLFNEQFF.

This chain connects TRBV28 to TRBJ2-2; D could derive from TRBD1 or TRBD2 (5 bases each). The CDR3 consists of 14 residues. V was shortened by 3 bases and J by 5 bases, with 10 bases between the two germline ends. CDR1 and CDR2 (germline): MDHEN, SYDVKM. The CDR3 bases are TGTGCCAGCAGTTTCGCCTGGGGGACCGGGGAGCTGTTTTTT. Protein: CASSFAWGTGELFF.

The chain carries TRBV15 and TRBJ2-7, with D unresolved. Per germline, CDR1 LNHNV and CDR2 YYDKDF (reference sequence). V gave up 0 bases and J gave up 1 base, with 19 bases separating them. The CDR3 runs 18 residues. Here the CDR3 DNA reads TGTGCCACCAGCAGAGATCGGGCAGGAGTCGACAATTCCTACGAGCAGTACTTC. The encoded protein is CATSRDRAGVDNSYEQYF.

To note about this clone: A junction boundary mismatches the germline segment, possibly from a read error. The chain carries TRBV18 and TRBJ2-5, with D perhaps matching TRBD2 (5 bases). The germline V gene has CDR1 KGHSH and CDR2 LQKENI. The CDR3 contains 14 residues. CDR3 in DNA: TGTGCCAGCTCAGCACCCCCACTAGGGGAGACCCAGTACTTC. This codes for CASSAPPLGETQYF.

Here the CDR3 DNA reads TGTGCCAGTCGACAGGGTGCCTCCTACGAGCAGTACTTC. This sequence encodes CASRQGASYEQYF. The chain uses TRBV6-5 and TRBJ2-7, with 7 bases fitting TRBD1. CDR1 MNHEY and CDR2 SVGAGI come from the germline V gene. The CDR3 covers 13 residues. V shed 9 bases, J shed 0 bases, and the junction held 5 bases outside the gene matches.

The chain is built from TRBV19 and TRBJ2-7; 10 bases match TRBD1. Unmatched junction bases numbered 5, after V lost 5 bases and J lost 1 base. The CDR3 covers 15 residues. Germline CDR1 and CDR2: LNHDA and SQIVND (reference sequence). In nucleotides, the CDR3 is TGTGCCAGTAGTCCGGGACAGGGGACTTCCTACGAGCAGTACTTC. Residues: CASSPGQGTSYEQYF.

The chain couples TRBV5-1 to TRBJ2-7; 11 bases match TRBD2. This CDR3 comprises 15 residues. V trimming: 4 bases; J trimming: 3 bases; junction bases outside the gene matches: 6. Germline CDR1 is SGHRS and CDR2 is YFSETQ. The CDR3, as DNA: TGCGCCAGCAGCCCGGGACTAGCGGATTACTACGAGCAGTACTTC. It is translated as CASSPGLADYYEQYF.

In nucleotides, the CDR3 is TGTGCCAGCAGGGAAGGAAATAATCAGCCCCAGCATTTT. The encoded protein is CASREGNNQPQHF. The chain has TRBV6-5 and TRBJ1-5; D is uncertain. V lost 6 bases and J 4 bases, leaving 10 bases between the germline ends. The CDR3 covers 13 residues. Per germline, CDR1 MNHEY and CDR2 SVGAGI.

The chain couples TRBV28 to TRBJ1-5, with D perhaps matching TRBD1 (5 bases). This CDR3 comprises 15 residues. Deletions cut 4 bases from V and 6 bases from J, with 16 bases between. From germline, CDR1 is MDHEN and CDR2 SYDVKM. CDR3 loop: CASSYRGGGRQPQHF. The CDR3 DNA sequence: TGTGCCAGCAGTTATCGGGGGGGAGGTCGTCAGCCCCAGCATTTT. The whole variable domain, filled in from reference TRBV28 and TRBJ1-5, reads DVKVTQSSRYLVKRTGEKVFLECVQDMDHENMFWYRQDPGLGLRLIYFSYDVKMKEKGDIPEGYSVSREKKERFSLILESASTNQTSMYLCASSYRGGGRQPQHFGDGTRLSIL.

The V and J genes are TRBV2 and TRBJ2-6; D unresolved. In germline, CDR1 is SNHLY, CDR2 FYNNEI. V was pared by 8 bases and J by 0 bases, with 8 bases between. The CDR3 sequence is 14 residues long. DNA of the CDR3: TGTGCCAGCCAAGACCGCTCTGGGGCCAACGTCCTGACTTTC. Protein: CASQDRSGANVLTF.

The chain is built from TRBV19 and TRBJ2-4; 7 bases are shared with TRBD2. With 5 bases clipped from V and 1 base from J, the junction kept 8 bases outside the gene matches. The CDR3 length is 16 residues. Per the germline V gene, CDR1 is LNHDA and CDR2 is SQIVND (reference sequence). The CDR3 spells CASSSSSGGAKNIQYF. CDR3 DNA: TGTGCCAGTAGTTCTTCCTCCGGGGGGGCCAAAAACATTCAGTACTTC.

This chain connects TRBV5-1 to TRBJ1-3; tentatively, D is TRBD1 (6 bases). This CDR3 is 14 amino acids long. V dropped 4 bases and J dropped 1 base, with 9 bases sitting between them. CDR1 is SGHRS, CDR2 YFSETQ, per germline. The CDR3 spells CASSNDRSGNTIYF. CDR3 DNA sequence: TGCGCCAGCAGCAATGACAGGTCTGGAAACACCATATATTTT.

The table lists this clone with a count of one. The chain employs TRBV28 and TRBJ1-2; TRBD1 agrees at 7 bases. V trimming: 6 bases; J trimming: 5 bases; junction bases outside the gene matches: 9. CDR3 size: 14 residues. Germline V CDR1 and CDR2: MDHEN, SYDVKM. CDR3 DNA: TGTGCCAGCAGCCCCGGGACAGAACCTTATGGCTACACCTTC. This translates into CASSPGTEPYGYTF.

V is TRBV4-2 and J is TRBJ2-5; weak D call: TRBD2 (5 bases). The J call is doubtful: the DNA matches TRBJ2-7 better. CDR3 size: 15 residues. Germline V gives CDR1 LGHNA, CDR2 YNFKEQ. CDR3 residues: CASSQEERPWNEQYF. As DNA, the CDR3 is TGTGCCAGCAGCCAAGAGGAGCGGCCCTGGAACGAGCAGTACTTC.

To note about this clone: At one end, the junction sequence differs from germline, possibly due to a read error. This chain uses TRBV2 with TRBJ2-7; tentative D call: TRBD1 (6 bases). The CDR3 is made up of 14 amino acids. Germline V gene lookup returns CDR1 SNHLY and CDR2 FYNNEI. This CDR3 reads CASSPTGPLYGQYF. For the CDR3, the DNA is TGTGCCAGCAGCCCGACAGGTCCTTTGTACGGGCAGTACTTC.

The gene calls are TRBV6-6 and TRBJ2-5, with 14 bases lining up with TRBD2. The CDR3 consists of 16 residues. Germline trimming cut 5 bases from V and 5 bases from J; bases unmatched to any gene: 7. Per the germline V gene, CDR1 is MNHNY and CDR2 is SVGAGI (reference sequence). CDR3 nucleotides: TGTGCCAGCAGTACGGGACTAGCGGGAGAAGGGGAGACCCAGTACTTC. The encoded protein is CASSTGLAGEGETQYF.

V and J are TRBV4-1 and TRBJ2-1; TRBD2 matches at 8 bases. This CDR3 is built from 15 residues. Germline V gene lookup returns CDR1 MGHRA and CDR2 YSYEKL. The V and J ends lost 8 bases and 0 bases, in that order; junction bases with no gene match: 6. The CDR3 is CASHHSGSSYNEQFF. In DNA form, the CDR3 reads TGCGCCAGCCACCACAGCGGGAGCTCCTACAATGAGCAGTTCTTC.

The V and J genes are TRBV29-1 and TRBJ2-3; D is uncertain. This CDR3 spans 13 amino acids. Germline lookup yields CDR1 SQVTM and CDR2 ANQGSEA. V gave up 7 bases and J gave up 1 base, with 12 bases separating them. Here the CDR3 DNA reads TGCAGCGCTGGACGAGCTGGCACAGATACGCAGTATTTT. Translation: CSAGRAGTDTQYF.

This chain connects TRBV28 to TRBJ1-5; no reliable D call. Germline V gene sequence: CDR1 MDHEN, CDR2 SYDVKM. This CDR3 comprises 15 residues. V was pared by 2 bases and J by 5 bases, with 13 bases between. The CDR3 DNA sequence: TGTGCCAGCAGTTTAGCAGCCAAGCCCTATCAGCCCCAGCATTTT. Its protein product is CASSLAAKPYQPQHF.

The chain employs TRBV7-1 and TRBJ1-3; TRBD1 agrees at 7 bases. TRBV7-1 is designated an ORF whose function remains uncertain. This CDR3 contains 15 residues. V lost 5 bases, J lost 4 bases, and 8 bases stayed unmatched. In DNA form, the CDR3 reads TGTGCCAGCAGCCTGACAGGGCCAGCGGGAAACACCATATATTTT. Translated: CASSLTGPAGNTIYF.

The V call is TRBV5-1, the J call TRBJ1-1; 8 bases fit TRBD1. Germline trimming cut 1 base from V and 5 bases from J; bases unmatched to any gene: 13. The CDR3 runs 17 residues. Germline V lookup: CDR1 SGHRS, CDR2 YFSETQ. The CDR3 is CASSLPRGQGVGTEAFF. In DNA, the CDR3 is TGCGCCAGCAGCTTGCCTCGTGGACAGGGTGTGGGTACTGAAGCTTTCTTT.

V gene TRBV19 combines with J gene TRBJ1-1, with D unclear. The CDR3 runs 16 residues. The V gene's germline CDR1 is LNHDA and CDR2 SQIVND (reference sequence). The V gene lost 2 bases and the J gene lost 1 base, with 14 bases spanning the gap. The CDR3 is CASSITSAAPNTEAFF. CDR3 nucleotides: TGTGCCAGTAGTATAACTTCGGCAGCGCCGAACACTGAAGCTTTCTTT. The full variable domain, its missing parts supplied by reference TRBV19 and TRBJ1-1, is DGGITQSPKYLFRKEGQNVTLSCEQNLNHDAMYWYRQDPGQGLRLIYYSQIVNDFQKGDIAEGYSVSREKKESFPLTVTSAQKNPTAFYLCASSITSAAPNTEAFFGQGTRLTVV.

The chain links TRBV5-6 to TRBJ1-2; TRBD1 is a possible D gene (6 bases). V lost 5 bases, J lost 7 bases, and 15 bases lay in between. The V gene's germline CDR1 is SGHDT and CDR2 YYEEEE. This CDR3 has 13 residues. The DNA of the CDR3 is TGTGCCAGCAGTTTTTGGACAGTTCGTGGCTACACCTTC. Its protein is CASSFWTVRGYTF.

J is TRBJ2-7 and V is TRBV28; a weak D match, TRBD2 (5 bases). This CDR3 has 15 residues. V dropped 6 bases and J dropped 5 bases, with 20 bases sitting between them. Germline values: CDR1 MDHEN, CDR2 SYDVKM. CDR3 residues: CASSPILGPGDEQYF. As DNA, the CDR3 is TGTGCCAGCAGCCCAATCCTCGGGCCCGGGGACGAGCAGTACTTC.

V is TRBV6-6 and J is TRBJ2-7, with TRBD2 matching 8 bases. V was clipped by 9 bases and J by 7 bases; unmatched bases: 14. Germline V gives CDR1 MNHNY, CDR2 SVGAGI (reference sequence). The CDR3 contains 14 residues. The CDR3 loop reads CARQAGVFPREQYF. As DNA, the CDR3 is TGTGCCAGACAAGCGGGAGTTTTTCCCAGGGAGCAGTACTTC.